The present T cell receptor beta chain was sequenced within a study of T cell repertoires in cytomegalovirus infection. On the study more broadly: It was recently identified HLA-C-restricted and well-studied HLA-B-restricted CMV epitopes that the study used. TCR beta signatures that were public indicated CMV infection and matching HLA type. Study findings and constraints: CMV carriers having the relevant HLA were flagged by cumulative public TCR beta family frequency.

As regards this clonotype: The antigen is unknown.

Germline values: CDR1 MNHEY, CDR2 SVGEGT. The CDR3 consists of 16 residues. Trimming pared 6 bases from V and 2 bases from J, leaving 17 bases between. TCRdb redid the calling of the reads with MiXCR, one entry per CDR3 protein. The table lists roughly 78,000 distinct CDR3 sequences, about 37% of them singletons. This TCR was recovered from a human donor in good health (CMV status not recorded). Some clones in this sample may be carry-over from other donors' samples. The V and J genes are TRBV6-2 or TRBV6-3 and TRBJ2-1, with D possibly matching TRBD1 (5 bases). This specimen consisted of CD8+ T cells from cultured PBMCs, obtained from culture after CMV antigen stimulation. CDR3: CASSQPAGNPYNEQFF. Here the CDR3 DNA reads TGTGCCAGCAGCCAACCCGCAGGGAATCCCTACAATGAGCAGTTCTTC.